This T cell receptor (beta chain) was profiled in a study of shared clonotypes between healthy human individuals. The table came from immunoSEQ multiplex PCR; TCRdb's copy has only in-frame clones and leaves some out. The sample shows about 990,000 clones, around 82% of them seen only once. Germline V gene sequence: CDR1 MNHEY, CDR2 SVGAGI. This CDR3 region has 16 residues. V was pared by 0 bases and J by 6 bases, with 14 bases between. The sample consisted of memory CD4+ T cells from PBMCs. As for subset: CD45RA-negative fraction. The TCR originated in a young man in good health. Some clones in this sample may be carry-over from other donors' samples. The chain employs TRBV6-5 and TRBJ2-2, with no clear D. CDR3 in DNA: TGTGCCAGCAGTTACTCGCCAAATAGCCGGGCCGGGGAGCTGTTTTTT. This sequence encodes CASSYSPNSRAGELFF.